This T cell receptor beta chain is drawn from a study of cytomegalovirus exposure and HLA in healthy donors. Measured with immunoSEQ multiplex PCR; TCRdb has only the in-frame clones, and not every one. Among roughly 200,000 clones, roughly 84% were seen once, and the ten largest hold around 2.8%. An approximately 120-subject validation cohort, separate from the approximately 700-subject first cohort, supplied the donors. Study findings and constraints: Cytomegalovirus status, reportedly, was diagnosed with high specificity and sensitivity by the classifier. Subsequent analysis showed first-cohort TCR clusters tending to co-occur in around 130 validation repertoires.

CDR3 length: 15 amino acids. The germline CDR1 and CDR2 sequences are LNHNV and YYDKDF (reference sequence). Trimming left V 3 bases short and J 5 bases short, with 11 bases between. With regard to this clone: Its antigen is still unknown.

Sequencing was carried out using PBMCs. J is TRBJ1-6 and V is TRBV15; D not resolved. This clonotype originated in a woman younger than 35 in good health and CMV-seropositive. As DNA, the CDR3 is TGTGCCACCAGCAGCGCTACAGTGAATAATTCACCCCTCCACTTT. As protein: CATSSATVNNSPLHF.